What follows are 9 T cell receptor beta chains derived from one specimen sequenced in a study of blood T cell repertoires in COVID-19. Sequencing was performed with immunoSEQ multiplex PCR; in TCRdb, only in-frame clones are kept and a portion is missing. Among about 82,000 clones listed, around 82% were seen once. Sequencing was done on a sample of peripheral blood. Receptors were obtained from a man aged 55 to 70 with COVID-19, enrolled during active disease.

The chain carries TRBV27 and TRBJ2-7; TRBD2 matches at 8 bases. Germline V gene lookup returns CDR1 MNHEY and CDR2 SMNVEV (reference sequence). J was trimmed by 0 bases and V by 8 bases; bases with no gene match: 9. The CDR3 covers 15 residues. CDR3 sequence reads: CASGLSGTSSYEQYF. The CDR3 DNA sequence: TGTGCCAGCGGACTTAGCGGGACCAGCTCCTACGAGCAGTACTTC.

V usage is TRBV4-3 and J usage is TRBJ2-1, with D tentatively TRBD2 (7 bases). The CDR3 consists of 14 residues. V was shortened by 0 bases and J by 10 bases, with 13 bases between the two germline ends. Germline CDR1 is LGHNA and CDR2 is YSLEER. The CDR3, as DNA: TGCGCCAGCAGCCAAGATGCACAGGGAGGGGAGCAGTTCTTC. Translating it yields CASSQDAQGGEQFF.

This clone was counted between two and nine times. This chain connects TRBV4-3 to TRBJ2-7; tentatively, D is TRBD1 (5 bases). The CDR3 sequence is 13 residues long. Germline V gene data show CDR1 as LGHNA and CDR2 as YSLEER. V lost 4 bases, J lost 2 bases, and 9 bases lay in between. CDR3 sequence reads: CASSRGRTYEQYF. CDR3 nucleotide sequence: TGCGCCAGCAGCCGGGGCAGGACCTACGAGCAGTACTTC.

This clone was observed a few times. The rearrangement uses TRBV5-1 and TRBJ2-2, with TRBD1 matching 9 bases. The CDR3 runs to 14 residues. V shed 8 bases and J 5 bases; nucleotides not matched to a gene: 7. Germline CDR1 reads SGHRS; CDR2 reads YFSETQ. CDR3 bases: TGCGCCAGTTCATTCGACAGGGGGACCGGGGAGCTGTTTTTT. This codes for CASSFDRGTGELFF.

The chain recombines TRBV18 with TRBJ2-1; D is ambiguous. V lost 6 bases and J 1 base, leaving 19 bases between the germline ends. There are 17 residues in the CDR3. CDR1 and CDR2 from the germline V gene are KGHSH and LQKENI. This chain's CDR3 is CASSPGKPVRSYNEQFF. CDR3 in DNA: TGTGCCAGCTCCCCTGGTAAGCCCGTTCGGTCCTACAATGAGCAGTTCTTC.

The genes are TRBV5-5 and TRBJ1-5; 8 positions agree with TRBD1. V lost 2 bases to trimming and J lost 7 bases; unmatched junction nucleotides: 11. CDR1 is SGHKS, CDR2 YYEKEE, per germline (reference sequence). The CDR3 loop spans 16 amino acids. The chain's CDR3 is CASSLAGTGGGQPQHF. In nucleotides, the CDR3 is TGTGCCAGCAGCTTAGCAGGCACAGGGGGAGGGCAGCCCCAGCATTTT.

V is TRBV18 and J is TRBJ2-5; D unresolved. Trimming removed 3 bases at V and 0 bases at J, with 5 bases between. CDR1 is KGHSH and CDR2 is LQKENI in the germline V gene. The CDR3 is made up of 13 amino acids. The CDR3 DNA reads TGTGCCAGCTCACCTATGTACCAAGAGACCCAGTACTTC. This gives the protein CASSPMYQETQYF.

The chain links TRBV25-1 to TRBJ2-6, with 11 nucleotides matching TRBD1. Germline trimming cut 5 bases from V and 2 bases from J; bases unmatched to any gene: 8. The CDR3 extends over 18 amino acids. Germline CDR1 reads MGHDK; CDR2 reads SYGVNS. CDR3 in amino acids: CASSTTWGQGAGANVLTF. Written as DNA, the CDR3 is TGTGCCAGCAGTACTACATGGGGACAGGGGGCTGGGGCCAACGTCCTGACTTTC.

V is TRBV21-1 and J is TRBJ2-7; the tabulated D call, TRBD1, remains unverified against the DNA. TRBV21-1 is shown as a pseudogene. This CDR3 has 14 amino acids. CDR3 sequence reads: CASRPDREVDEQYF. For the CDR3, the DNA is TGTGCCAGCAGACCGGACAGGGAGGTCGACGAGCAGTACTTC.